This T cell receptor beta chain was obtained from a study of shared clonotypes between healthy human individuals. The V gene lost 5 bases and the J gene lost 4 bases, with 17 bases spanning the gap. Germline CDR1 and CDR2: SEHNR and FQNEAQ (reference sequence). The CDR3 length is 15 residues. The donors, healthy adults who were HIV-negative, had experienced no recent acute infections or vaccinations. Naive CD45RA+ and memory CD45RA-negative subsets were split from CD4+ cells. The table came from immunoSEQ multiplex PCR; TCRdb's copy has only in-frame clones and leaves some out. Seen here are over 850,000 clones, around 78% observed once, and the top ten hold 0.55% to 0.7%. Comment on this clone: Its target is not known.

Study-wide points: Clonotype sharing among donors likely depends on sequencing depth.

The origin of this receptor is a man aged 18 to 29 in good health. Some clones in this sample may be carry-over from other donors' samples. The chain uses TRBV7-9 and TRBJ1-2; D perhaps matches TRBD1 (5 bases). Sequencing was done on a sample of memory CD4+ T cells from PBMCs. Subset noted: CD45RA-negative fraction. This CDR3 reads CASSLWDRTSYGYTF. CDR3 nucleotides: TGTGCCAGCAGCCTTTGGGACCGCACCTCCTATGGCTACACCTTC.